What follows are 5 T cell receptor beta chains derived from one specimen sequenced in a study of cytomegalovirus exposure and HLA in healthy donors. With 60 Vbeta and 13 Jbeta primers, the PCR was carried out. TCRdb keeps only in-frame clones here, not all; method: immunoSEQ multiplex PCR. The sample includes fewer than 200,000 clones, over 70% seen only once; the top ten take just under 3%. The sequencing sample was made of PBMCs. These receptors were obtained from a woman between 45 and 65 years old in good health and CMV-seropositive.

The chain joins TRBV2 to TRBJ2-5, with D perhaps TRBD2 (5 bases). Looked up from germline, CDR1 is SNHLY and CDR2 is FYNNEI. CDR3 size: 14 residues. Trimming shortened V by 5 bases and J by 3 bases, and 13 bases separated the two germline ends. The CDR3: CASSSFTSKETQYF. The DNA of the CDR3 is TGTGCCAGCAGTAGCTTTACTAGTAAAGAGACCCAGTACTTC.

The rearrangement uses TRBV2 and TRBJ2-7; 12 nucleotides align to TRBD1. V was clipped by 6 bases and J by 3 bases; unmatched bases: 6. The CDR3 totals 15 residues. In germline, CDR1 is SNHLY, CDR2 FYNNEI. The CDR3 sequence is CASSPGTGGLYEQYF. For the CDR3, the DNA is TGTGCCAGCAGCCCTGGGACAGGGGGCCTCTACGAGCAGTACTTC.

The J gene is TRBJ2-1, the V gene TRBV6-5; 7 nucleotides align to TRBD1. Looked up from germline, CDR1 is MNHEY and CDR2 is SVGAGI. The CDR3 is made up of 15 amino acids. Trimming cost V 5 bases and J 9 bases; bases outside gene matches: 13. CDR3 sequence: CASSRRRQGSSEQFF. CDR3 bases: TGTGCCAGCAGTCGTCGAAGACAGGGTTCGAGTGAGCAGTTCTTC.

This clone showed up just a few times. This chain links TRBV2 with TRBJ1-5; 7 nucleotides line up with TRBD1. Looked up from germline, CDR1 is SNHLY and CDR2 is FYNNEI. This CDR3 comprises 14 residues. V shed 4 bases, J shed 6 bases, and the junction held 6 bases outside the gene matches. The CDR3 loop is CASSVSTGVQPQHF. The CDR3 DNA reads as TGTGCCAGCAGTGTTTCCACAGGGGTTCAGCCCCAGCATTTT.

The CDR3 region has the DNA TGTGCCAGCAGCCCAGGACTAGCGGGGGCCTATACGCAGTATTTT. It yields the protein CASSPGLAGAYTQYF. The V gene is TRBV7-2, the J gene TRBJ2-3; 13 positions match TRBD2. CDR1 SGHTA and CDR2 FQGNSA come from the germline V gene. The CDR3 sequence is 15 residues long. The trim removed 5 bases at V and 7 bases at J, leaving 6 bases unmatched.